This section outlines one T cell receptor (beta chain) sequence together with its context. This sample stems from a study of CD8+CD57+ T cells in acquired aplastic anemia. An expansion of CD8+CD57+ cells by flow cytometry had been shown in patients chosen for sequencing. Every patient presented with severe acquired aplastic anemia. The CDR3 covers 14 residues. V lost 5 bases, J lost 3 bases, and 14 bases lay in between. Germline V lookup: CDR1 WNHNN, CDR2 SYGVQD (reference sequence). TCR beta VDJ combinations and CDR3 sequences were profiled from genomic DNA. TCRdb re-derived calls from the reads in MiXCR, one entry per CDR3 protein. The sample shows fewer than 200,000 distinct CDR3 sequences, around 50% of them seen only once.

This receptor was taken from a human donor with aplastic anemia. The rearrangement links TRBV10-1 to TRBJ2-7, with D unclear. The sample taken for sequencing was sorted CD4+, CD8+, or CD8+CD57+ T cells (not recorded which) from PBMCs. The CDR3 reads CASSRSGADYEQYF. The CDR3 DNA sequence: TGCGCCAGCAGTCGATCAGGAGCCGACTACGAGCAGTACTTC.